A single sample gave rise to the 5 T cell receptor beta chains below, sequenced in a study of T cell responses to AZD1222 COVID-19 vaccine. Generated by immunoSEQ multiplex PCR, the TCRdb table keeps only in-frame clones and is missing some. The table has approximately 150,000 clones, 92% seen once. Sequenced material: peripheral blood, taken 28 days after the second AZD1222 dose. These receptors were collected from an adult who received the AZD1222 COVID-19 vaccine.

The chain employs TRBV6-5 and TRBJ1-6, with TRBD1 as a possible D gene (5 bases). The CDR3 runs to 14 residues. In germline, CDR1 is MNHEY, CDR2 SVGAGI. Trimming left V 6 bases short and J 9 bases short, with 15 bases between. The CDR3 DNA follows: TGTGCCAGCAGAAAGGGACTGGAGGGTTCACCCCTCCACTTT. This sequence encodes CASRKGLEGSPLHF.

The CDR3: CASSPGLGNTEAFF. Here the CDR3 DNA reads TGCGCCAGCAGCCCGGGTCTTGGGAACACTGAAGCTTTCTTT. The rearrangement joins TRBV4-1 to TRBJ1-1; D is unresolved. The CDR3 has 14 residues. CDR1 and CDR2 (germline): MGHRA, YSYEKL. The V end lost 4 bases, the J end lost 1 base, and 10 bases lay between the germline ends.

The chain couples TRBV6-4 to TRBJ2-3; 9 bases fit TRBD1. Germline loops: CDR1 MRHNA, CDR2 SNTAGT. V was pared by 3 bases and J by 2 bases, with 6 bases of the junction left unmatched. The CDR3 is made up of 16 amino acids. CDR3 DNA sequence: TGTGCCAGCAGTGATTCTACAGGGGGCCACACAGATACGCAGTATTTT. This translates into CASSDSTGGHTDTQYF.

CDR3 amino acids: CASSPRGPQLKANYGYTF. CDR3 DNA: TGTGCCAGCAGCCCACGGGGGCCCCAACTGAAAGCTAACTATGGCTACACCTTC. This chain links TRBV21-1 with TRBJ1-2. TRBV21-1 constitutes a pseudogene. The CDR3 loop spans 18 amino acids.

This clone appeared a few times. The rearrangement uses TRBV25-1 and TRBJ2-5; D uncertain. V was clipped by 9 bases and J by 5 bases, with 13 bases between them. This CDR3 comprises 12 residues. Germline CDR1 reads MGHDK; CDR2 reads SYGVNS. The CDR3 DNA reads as TGTGCCAGTAGAAAGGGAACTGAGACCCAGTACTTC. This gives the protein CASRKGTETQYF.